A selection of T cell receptor beta chains follows, all from one sample in a study of graft-versus-host responses after intestinal transplantation. Some clones are missing from TCRdb's copy, which holds only in-frame ones; the method was immunoSEQ multiplex PCR. The data contain approximately 1,200 clones, about three quarters of them singletons. This material consisted of ileum tissue, taken about 250 days after intestinal transplantation. The receptor set was obtained from a human patient who received an intestinal transplant, so some T cells may come from the graft donor. Both conserved end residues are part of each CDR3. The order of the fields is D gene, J gene, clone size, V gene, CDR3 DNA, CDR3 protein. D genes are given only for firm matches. Size tells how often a clone was seen (once, few, many) or the class of an expanded clone, and some rows leave it out.

>-|TRBJ1-6|once|TRBV28
TGTGCCGGGTCCAAGTCTGCATATAATTCACCCCTCCACTTT
CAGSKSAYNSPLHF
>-|TRBJ2-5|-|TRBV4-2
TGTGCCAGCAGGGACTCGTATGGGGAAGAGACCCAGTACTTC
CASRDSYGEETQYF
>-|TRBJ2-7|-|TRBV28
TGTGCCAGCAGTTTCATCCCCCAGCGGGTAACCTACGAGCAGTACTTC
CASSFIPQRVTYEQYF
>-|TRBJ2-3|-|TRBV30
TGTGCCTGGAGTCCCCGCACAGATACGCAGTATTTT
CAWSPRTDTQYF
>TRBD2|TRBJ2-1|-|TRBV7-2
TGTGCCAGCAGCTTCTGGACTAGATACTCCTACAATGAGCAGTTCTTC
CASSFWTRYSYNEQFF
>TRBD2|TRBJ2-5|-|TRBV5-4
TGTGCCAGCAGCGGGGGGGCTAGCGGGAGCGGAGAGACCCAGTACTTC
CASSGGASGSGETQYF
>-|TRBJ1-1|-|TRBV28
TGTGCCAGCAGCCCCTTTCCAGGACCTGAAGCTTTCTTT
CASSPFPGPEAFF
>-|TRBJ1-2|once|TRBV2
TGTGCCAGCAGGCCACAGCTCTATGGCTACACCTTC
CASRPQLYGYTF
>TRBD2|TRBJ2-1|-|TRBV30
TGTGCCTGGTGTGCCGGACTAGCGGGATACAATGAGCAGTTCTTC
CAWCAGLAGYNEQFF
>-|TRBJ1-1|-|TRBV5-4
TGTGCCAGCAGCCGCCCAGGGGACACTGAAGCTTTCTTT
CASSRPGDTEAFF
>-|TRBJ2-7|-|TRBV7-2
TGTGCCAGCAGCTTAGTGGACGGGAGTAGCTACGAGCAGTACTTC
CASSLVDGSSYEQYF
>-|TRBJ2-7|-|TRBV7-9
TGTGCCAGCAGCTTAGGGAGCGGCGAGCAGTACTTC
CASSLGSGEQYF
>-|TRBJ2-7|-|TRBV5-6
TGTGCCAGCCTTCTCCGGGGACCTTCCTACGAGCAGTACTTC
CASLLRGPSYEQYF
>-|TRBJ2-6|-|TRBV29-1
TGCAGCGTGCCTACAGGGACTGGGGCCAACGTCCTGACTTTC
CSVPTGTGANVLTF
>TRBD2|TRBJ2-2|-|TRBV10-3
TGTGCCATCAGGCAGACTAGCGGGGGGGTTACCGGGGAGCTGTTTTTT
CAIRQTSGGVTGELFF
>-|TRBJ2-1|-|TRBV6-5
TGTGCCAGCAGTTACGTCGGGGACTCCTACAATGAGCAGTTCTTC
CASSYVGDSYNEQFF
>TRBD2|TRBJ2-5|once|TRBV28
TGTGCCAGCAGCCCAAGGGGAGGGGAGACCCAGTACTTC
CASSPRGGETQYF
>-|TRBJ1-6|-|TRBV15
TGTGCCACCAGCAGAGATGATAGGATTAATTCACCCCTCCACTTT
CATSRDDRINSPLHF
>-|TRBJ1-1|-|TRBV28
TGTGCCAGCAGTTTAGGACCGGACACTGAAGCTTTCTTT
CASSLGPDTEAFF
>-|TRBJ1-1|hyperexpanded|TRBV7-2
TGTGCCAGCAGCCCCGGAGGGGTGAGAGCTTTCTTT
CASSPGGVRAFF
>TRBD1|TRBJ1-2|once|TRBV19
TGTGCCAGTAGTAAGACCCCGGACAGGGGGCGCGATGGCTACACCTTC
CASSKTPDRGRDGYTF
>TRBD1|TRBJ1-5|-|TRBV29-1
TGCAGCCCGGACCGGACAGGGGAAGGACAGCCCCAGCATTTT
CSPDRTGEGQPQHF
>-|TRBJ1-1|-|TRBV5-8
TGTGCCAGCAGCCCCGGAGGGGTGAGAGCTTTCTTT
CASSPGGVRAFF
>TRBD1|TRBJ2-7|-|TRBV29-1
TGCAGCGTTGGGGGACAGGGCCTATCCTACGAGCAGTACTTC
CSVGGQGLSYEQYF
>-|TRBJ1-5|-|TRBV5-8
TGTGCCAGCAGCTTGGAAAGGCGAGGTCAGCCCCAGCATTTT
CASSLERRGQPQHF
>-|TRBJ1-5|few|TRBV5-4
TGTGCCAGCAGCTGGGGGGGATTTCCGCGGAATCAGCCCCAGCATTTT
CASSWGGFPRNQPQHF
>TRBD1|TRBJ2-6|-|TRBV18
TGTGCCAGCTCACCATGGGGGACAGGGCTCGGGGCCAACGTCCTGACTTTC
CASSPWGTGLGANVLTF
>-|TRBJ2-7|-|TRBV11-2
TGTGCCAGCAGCTTAGATTCCGGCGGGTGGTCCTACGAGCAGTACTTC
CASSLDSGGWSYEQYF
>TRBD1|TRBJ2-3|-|TRBV7-3
TGTGCCAGCAGCTTAGGGACAGGTGGTTTAGATACGCAGTATTTT
CASSLGTGGLDTQYF
>TRBD1|TRBJ1-4|-|TRBV5-6
TGTGCCAGCAGCTTGGGGAACAGGGGGTTCCCTGAAAAACTGTTTTTT
CASSLGNRGFPEKLFF
>TRBD2|TRBJ2-1|-|TRBV7-3
TGTGCCAGCAGTTGGACTAGCGGGAGTTACAATGAGCAGTTCTTC
CASSWTSGSYNEQFF
>-|TRBJ1-2|-|TRBV15
TGTGCCACCAGCAGGGGGGTAGCCGACTATGGCTACACCTTC
CATSRGVADYGYTF
>-|TRBJ1-2|few|TRBV27
TGTGCCAGCAGTTTAACCCGGCAAATCTATGGCTACACCTTC
CASSLTRQIYGYTF
>-|TRBJ2-4|-|TRBV5-1
TGCGCCAGCAGCTTAAAAGAAGCAGGAGGATTTTCGGCCAAAAACATTCAGTACTTC
CASSLKEAGGFSAKNIQYF
>-|TRBJ1-4|-|TRBV10-3
TGTGCCATCAGTGGAGAGACTAATGAAAAACTGTTTTTT
CAISGETNEKLFF
>TRBD1|TRBJ2-7|-|TRBV19
TGTGCCAGTAGCCTTGGGACAGGCTACGAGCAGTACTTC
CASSLGTGYEQYF
>-|TRBJ1-2|-|TRBV30
TGTGCCTGGAGTTCGGGCCGCTTGAACTATGGCTACACCTTC
CAWSSGRLNYGYTF
>TRBD2|TRBJ2-7|-|TRBV4-1
TGCGCCAGCAGCCAATGGGCTAGCGGGAGGTTTTTTTCCCTCCCCTACGAGCAGTACTTC
CASSQWASGRFFSLPYEQYF
>TRBD1|TRBJ2-7|few|TRBV28
TGTGCCAGCAGTTCCCTACCTGATTCGGACAGGGGAGATTACGAGCAGTACTTC
CASSSLPDSDRGDYEQYF
>TRBD2|TRBJ2-1|-|TRBV5-3
TGTGCCAGAAGCTTGGGACTAGCGGCTTACAATGAGCAGTTCTTC
CARSLGLAAYNEQFF
>-|TRBJ1-5|-|TRBV28
TGTGCCAGCAGTTTGGGAACAGGGTGGTGGAGCAATCAGCCCCAGCATTTT
CASSLGTGWWSNQPQHF
>TRBD1|TRBJ1-2|-|TRBV28
TGTGCCAGCAGGGCACAGGGGGCGGAAGGCTACACCTTC
CASRAQGAEGYTF
>TRBD2|TRBJ2-3|-|TRBV10-3
TGTGCCATCAGTGAGTCTGCGGGAGACACAGATACGCAGTATTTT
CAISESAGDTDTQYF
>TRBD2|TRBJ2-7|-|TRBV6-1
TGTGCCAGCAGTGAAGTGACTAGCGGGAGGGTACTGCAGTACTTC
CASSEVTSGRVLQYF
>-|TRBJ1-5|once|TRBV28
TGTGCCAGCAGTTCCCCAGCGGACAAAGGAAGACAGCCCCAGCATTTT
CASSSPADKGRQPQHF
>TRBD2|TRBJ2-7|-|TRBV27
TGTGCCAGCAGGGTAGCGGGACCTTTCTCCTACGAGCAGTACTTC
CASRVAGPFSYEQYF
>-|TRBJ2-7|-|TRBV11-2
TGTGCCAGCAGCACTAGGGACGGACGCTACGAGCAGTACTTC
CASSTRDGRYEQYF
>-|TRBJ2-2|-|TRBV7-8
TGTGCCAGCAGCTTAGGACAGGAGGGGGCGAACACCGGGGAGCTGTTTTTT
CASSLGQEGANTGELFF
>-|TRBJ2-3|few|TRBV7-3
TGTGCCAGCAGCTTAGGGGGAGCTCGCACAGATACGCAGTATTTT
CASSLGGARTDTQYF
>TRBD1|TRBJ2-1|-|TRBV28
TGTGCCAGCAGTCGGGACAGGTCGATAGGGTACAATGAGCAGTTCTTC
CASSRDRSIGYNEQFF
>-|TRBJ2-7|-|TRBV5-1
TGCGCCAGCAGCATGACTATCTCCTACGAGCAGTACTTC
CASSMTISYEQYF
>-|TRBJ2-3|-|TRBV5-8
TGTGCCAGCAGCTTGAGGACAGATACGCAGTATTTT
CASSLRTDTQYF
>-|TRBJ2-7|large|TRBV7-9
TGTGCCAGCAGCCCCGGGTGGGGTTCCACGTACGAGCAGTACTTC
CASSPGWGSTYEQYF
>-|TRBJ1-2|-|TRBV6-1
TGTGCCAGCGGGAGGACAAACCTCTATGGCTACACCTTC
CASGRTNLYGYTF
>TRBD1|TRBJ1-2|-|TRBV19
TGTGCCAGTAGAACCGGGACAGGGTTTAGCTATGGCTACACCTTC
CASRTGTGFSYGYTF
>TRBD1|TRBJ1-5|-|TRBV30
TGTGCCTGGAGCGTCGACAGGGGCAATCAGCCCCAGCATTTT
CAWSVDRGNQPQHF
>-|TRBJ2-7|once|TRBV5-5
TGTGCCAGCACCCTTGACATGTTCTACGAGCAGTACTTC
CASTLDMFYEQYF